What follows is one T cell receptor beta chain and its context. Clones were sequenced by immunoSEQ multiplex PCR, and TCRdb holds only the in-frame ones, with some missing. Here the sample spans roughly 360,000 clones, more than 75% being singletons. The data were obtained in a study of blood T cell repertoires in COVID-19. Per the germline V gene, CDR1 is LNHDA and CDR2 is SQIVND (reference sequence). The CDR3 totals 12 residues. Between the trimmed V and J ends, which lost 5 bases and 9 bases, there was a span of 11 bases. The genes are TRBV19 and TRBJ2-1; D uncertain. Sequenced material: PBMCs or T cells enriched from blood (not recorded which). This TCR was recovered from a man younger than 40 who had recovered from COVID-19. The CDR3 region has the DNA TGTGCCAGTAGTCCTAGTCGAAGTGAGCAGTTCTTC. It codes for CASSPSRSEQFF.